A single sample is the source of the 21 T cell receptor beta chains below, sequenced in a study of T cells in Graves' hyperthyroidism and ophthalmopathy. RNA transcripts were the template for amplifying TCR beta CDR3 regions. Primed by the HTBI set, a first-round RT-PCR was run on the TCR CDR3. From the multiplex PCR reads, TCRdb called clonotypes with MiXCR, one entry per CDR3 protein. This table has roughly 260,000 distinct CDR3 sequences, 13% to 15% appearing once. Material for sequencing was blood. All receptors derive from a woman aged 40 to 50 with Graves' hyperthyroidism that later progressed to Graves' ophthalmopathy.

This clonotype has ten or more counts. V gene TRBV10-1 combines with J gene TRBJ2-1; D is perhaps TRBD2 (5 bases). The CDR3 is 12 amino acids. With 6 bases removed from V and 9 bases from J, the gap between germline ends came to 12 bases. Germline CDR1 reads WNHNN; CDR2 reads SYGVQD (reference sequence). The CDR3 is CASSLYSGEQFF. The CDR3 region has the DNA TGCGCCAGCAGCCTTTACAGCGGTGAGCAGTTCTTC.

This clonotype was seen many times. This sequence joins TRBV19 and TRBJ1-1, with D uncertain. CDR1 LNHDA and CDR2 SQIVND come from the germline V gene (reference sequence). The CDR3 covers 15 residues. V was shortened by 1 base and J by 1 base, with 10 bases between the two germline ends. This CDR3 is CASSIAFGENTEAFF. DNA for the CDR3: TGTGCCAGTAGTATAGCCTTTGGGGAGAACACTGAAGCTTTCTTT.

This clonotype was counted many times. The CDR3: CASRSSGRAQGNEQFF. CDR3 nucleotide sequence: TGTGCCAGCAGATCTAGCGGGAGGGCCCAGGGTAATGAGCAGTTCTTC. The rearrangement uses TRBV12-3 or TRBV12-4 and TRBJ2-1; TRBD2 aligns across 12 bases. The CDR3 loop spans 16 amino acids. J was trimmed by 7 bases and V by 6 bases; bases with no gene match: 10.

In this sample, this clonotype turned up a few times. The chain uses TRBV20-1 and TRBJ2-7; 14 bases match TRBD2. V lost 5 bases to trimming and J lost 0 bases; unmatched junction nucleotides: 12. The CDR3 is 18 amino acids. Germline V gene sequence: CDR1 DFQATT, CDR2 SNEGSKA (reference sequence). The CDR3 here is CSAWGLAGAQDFSYEQYF. For the CDR3, the DNA is TGCAGTGCTTGGGGACTAGCGGGAGCTCAGGACTTCTCCTACGAGCAGTACTTC.

This clonotype was detected many times. The chain is built from TRBV10-1 and TRBJ2-1; D not certain. The CDR3 consists of 14 residues. Germline assignment: CDR1 WNHNN and CDR2 SYGVQD (reference sequence). V shed 0 bases and J shed 7 bases, with 10 bases lying between them. CDR3 bases: TGCGCCAGCAGTGAGTCCCTTGGGGTAAATGAGCAGTTCTTC. It translates to CASSESLGVNEQFF.

This clonotype has at least ten counts. V gene TRBV11-2 combines with J gene TRBJ2-7; D is unresolved. Germline lookup yields CDR1 SGHAT and CDR2 FQNNGV. The CDR3 spans 15 residues. Trimming took 5 bases from V and 2 from J, leaving 16 bases between them. CDR3 amino acids: CASSLLGQAPYEQYF. The DNA of the CDR3 is TGTGCCAGCAGCCTCCTCGGCCAGGCCCCCTACGAGCAGTACTTC.

The chain is built from TRBV20-1 and TRBJ2-5; 10 bases are a match to TRBD1. Germline V gene sequence: CDR1 DFQATT, CDR2 SNEGSKA (reference sequence). V dropped 3 bases and J dropped 2; count of bases not matched to a gene: 9. The CDR3 length is 16 residues. Here the CDR3 reads CSASRGQGPRQETQYF. CDR3 DNA: TGCAGTGCTAGTCGGGGACAGGGGCCTAGGCAAGAGACCCAGTACTTC.

The chain joins TRBV5-6 to TRBJ1-2, with 8 bases identical to TRBD1. Trimming at V came to 3 bases and at J to 4 bases, leaving 5 bases not matched to a gene. The CDR3 is made up of 14 amino acids. Germline CDR1 SGHDT, CDR2 YYEEEE. CDR3 sequence reads: CASSSTGEGYGYTF. Written as DNA, the CDR3 is TGTGCCAGCAGCTCGACAGGGGAAGGCTATGGCTACACCTTC.

This clonotype was detected ten times or more. This chain joins TRBV27 and TRBJ1-3, with D tentatively TRBD1 (5 bases). This CDR3 comprises 15 residues. Trimming took off 0 bases at V and 6 bases at J, with 12 bases between the two ends. Germline V gene lookup returns CDR1 MNHEY and CDR2 SMNVEV (reference sequence). As DNA, the CDR3 is TGTGCCAGCAGTTTATCGACAGCCTCACTAAACACCATATATTTT. Protein product: CASSLSTASLNTIYF.

This chain joins TRBV19 and TRBJ2-2, with 7 bases aligning to TRBD2. Looked up from germline, CDR1 is LNHDA and CDR2 is SQIVND (reference sequence). The CDR3 has 14 amino acids. The junction had 6 bases not matched to a gene; V was cut back by 3 bases and J by 8 bases. The CDR3 loop is CASSMAGDKGELFF. For the CDR3, the DNA is TGTGCCAGTAGTATGGCGGGAGATAAGGGGGAGCTGTTTTTT.

This clonotype was detected a few times. This chain uses TRBV10-1 with TRBJ2-3; D is ambiguous. CDR3 length: 14 residues. Per germline, CDR1 WNHNN and CDR2 SYGVQD (reference sequence). Deletions cut 3 bases from V and 4 bases from J, with 11 bases between. CDR3 nucleotides: TGCGCCAGCAGTGACAGTAAGCGCGCAGATACGCAGTATTTT. It is translated as CASSDSKRADTQYF.

The chain has TRBV20-1 and TRBJ2-7; a weak D match, TRBD2 (5 bases). The CDR3 covers 15 residues. The germline V and J ends were trimmed by 0 bases and 5 bases, with 17 bases remaining between them. CDR1 and CDR2 from the germline V gene are DFQATT and SNEGSKA (reference sequence). The CDR3 coding sequence is TGCAGTGCTAGAGATTATCGAGGGAGTGTAGACGAGCAGTACTTC. Translated, it gives CSARDYRGSVDEQYF.

V usage is TRBV30 and J usage is TRBJ1-2; D is undetermined. Between the trimmed V and J ends, which lost 4 bases and 4 bases, there was a span of 10 bases. The germline gives CDR1 GTSNPN, CDR2 SVGIG (reference sequence). The CDR3 has 12 residues. The CDR3 loop is CAWTLASYGYTF. Here the CDR3 DNA reads TGTGCCTGGACTCTAGCAAGCTATGGCTACACCTTC. Using reference TRBV30 and TRBJ1-2 for the parts outside the CDR3, the full variable domain is SQTIHQWPATLVQPVGSPLSLECTVEGTSNPNLYWYRQAAGRGLQLLFYSVGIGQISSEVPQNLSASRPQDRQFILSSKKLLLSDSGFYLCAWTLASYGYTFGSGTRLTVV.

The rearrangement links TRBV12-3 or TRBV12-4 to TRBJ2-2; 11 bases agree with TRBD2. The CDR3 loop spans 17 amino acids. After removal of 7 bases from V and 1 base from J, the junction contained 8 bases not matched to a gene. The CDR3 DNA is TGTGCCAGCACCCATCCGACTAGCGGGAAGAACACCGGGGAGCTGTTTTTT. The encoded protein is CASTHPTSGKNTGELFF.

At least ten counts were recorded for this clonotype. V and J are TRBV5-1 and TRBJ1-3; no definite D call. Trimming took off 0 bases at V and 0 bases at J, with 4 bases between the two ends. This CDR3 contains 14 residues. From germline, CDR1 is SGHRS and CDR2 YFSETQ. The CDR3 region has the DNA TGCGCCAGCAGCTTGGCTAGCTCTGGAAACACCATATATTTT. Translated: CASSLASSGNTIYF.

The rearrangement links TRBV4-1 to TRBJ2-7; 10 positions agree with TRBD2. Germline lookup yields CDR1 MGHRA and CDR2 YSYEKL. With V trimmed by 1 base and J by 3 bases, 6 bases remained unmatched. CDR3 size: 16 residues. CDR3 loop: CASSQGAGTSVYEQYF. For the CDR3, the DNA is TGCGCCAGCAGCCAAGGGGCCGGGACTAGCGTCTACGAGCAGTACTTC.

Ten or more counts support this clonotype. J is TRBJ2-2 and V is TRBV24-1; TRBD2 might be the D (5 bases). The germline CDR1 and CDR2 sequences are KGHDR and SFDVKD. The CDR3 sequence is 15 residues long. Trimming cost V 10 bases and J 4 bases, with 18 bases left between them. CDR3 nucleotide sequence: TGTGCCACACGGGCGCGGGCCTCGAGCACCGGGGAGCTGTTTTTT. Protein: CATRARASSTGELFF.

The chain joins TRBV5-1 to TRBJ2-1, with 8 bases matching TRBD2. The CDR3 runs to 15 residues. The junction had 6 bases not matched to a gene; V was cut back by 2 bases and J by 5 bases. CDR1 SGHRS and CDR2 YFSETQ come from the germline V gene. The CDR3 region has the DNA TGCGCCAGCAGCTTCCAGCGGGAGCTGGACAATGAGCAGTTCTTC. The encoded protein is CASSFQRELDNEQFF.

This clonotype was seen a handful of times. CDR3 coding DNA: TGTGCCAGCTCGCCAACGGGACAGGGTGGAAATACGCAGTATTTT. Protein sequence: CASSPTGQGGNTQYF. This rearrangement joins TRBV18 to TRBJ2-3, with 9 nucleotides matching TRBD1. Germline values: CDR1 KGHSH, CDR2 LQKENI. V shed 6 bases, J shed 7 bases, and the junction held 11 bases outside the gene matches. This CDR3 has 15 amino acids.

The chain employs TRBV6-1 and TRBJ1-6; D is perhaps TRBD1 (5 bases). The CDR3 contains 14 residues. V dropped 8 bases and J dropped 6 bases, with 14 bases sitting between them. Germline V CDR1 and CDR2: MNHNS, SASEGT. CDR3 sequence: CASGDGLSNSPLHF. CDR3 sequence (DNA): TGTGCCAGCGGGGACGGTCTAAGTAATTCACCCCTCCACTTT.

V usage is TRBV27 and J usage is TRBJ1-5; D call uncertain. The CDR3 has 13 residues. V lost 6 bases and J 3 bases, leaving 9 bases between the germline ends. From germline, CDR1 is MNHEY and CDR2 SMNVEV (reference sequence). CDR3 amino acids: CASSFHPNQPQHF. CDR3 sequence (DNA): TGTGCCAGCAGCTTCCATCCCAATCAGCCCCAGCATTTT.